This T cell receptor beta chain was sequenced in a study of blood T cells in healthy people across ages. The second PCR ran roughly 6 to 11 cycles with a sample-barcoded 5' primer and J-beta primers. TCRdb used MiXCR to reprocess the 5' RACE reads, holding one entry per CDR3 protein. The repertoire includes fewer than 900,000 distinct CDR3 sequences, 49% of them detected once, and 25% to 35% sits in the top ten. In regard to this clonotype: No antigen is known for it.

Study-level results: The CMV status of each donor remained undetermined, and this could have confounded shifts in expanded clonotypes.

The CDR3 runs 12 residues. V lost 4 bases, J lost 7 bases, and 11 bases lay in between. CDR1 and CDR2 from the germline V gene are ENHRY and SYGVKD. The sequencing input was blood. The chain links TRBV10-3 to TRBJ2-7; D not resolved. The origin of this receptor is a woman aged 55-69 years in good health. CDR3 loop: CAISGGSREQYF. In nucleotides, the CDR3 is TGTGCCATCAGTGGGGGATCCAGGGAGCAGTACTTC.